This TCR beta chain originates from a study of blood T cells in healthy people across ages. For the second PCR, which ran for about 6 to 11 cycles, a sample-barcoded 5' primer and a J-beta primer mix were used. TCRdb re-called the 5' RACE reads through MiXCR, storing one row per CDR3 protein. The table lists around 1,000,000 distinct CDR3 sequences, less than 25% of them singletons, with around 0.75% in the top ten. The CDR3 is 16 residues long. V was trimmed by 1 base and J by 6 bases, leaving 16 bases between them. Germline lookup yields CDR1 SGHVS and CDR2 FQNEAQ. On this clonotype: Its target is not known.

Isolated per sample were at least 6.5 million PBMCs. General observations from the study: Expanded clonotype shifts may have been confounded, as the donors had an unknown CMV status.

The sample was also reused in another study, on T cells of mothers and their children. That paper notes: The donors comprised roughly 6 children and their three healthy Caucasian mothers.

This TCR came from a girl aged 2-10 years in good health. This rearrangement joins TRBV7-8 to TRBJ2-1; D not resolved. Sequencing was carried out using blood. The chain's CDR3 is CASSLVGWAIPNEQFF. Written as DNA, the CDR3 is TGTGCCAGCAGCTTAGTTGGGTGGGCGATCCCCAATGAGCAGTTCTTC.